The T cell receptor beta chain described here comes from a study of cytomegalovirus exposure and HLA in healthy donors. Both 60 Vbeta primers and 13 Jbeta primers went into the PCR. Sequenced by immunoSEQ multiplex PCR; TCRdb stores in-frame clones only, minus some. This sample contains 80,000 to 100,000 clones. As for the donors, each was a healthy bone marrow donor. The CDR3 length is 13 residues. V gave up 6 bases and J gave up 8 bases, with 17 bases separating them. Germline-derived CDR1 and CDR2 are SGHDT and YYEEEE. A word on this clone: Its antigen is not known.

Study results and caveats: Common viral pathogens (according to a later analysis) appeared linked to several of the most significant clusters. The authors considered a cluster of highly shared sequence variants likely to be a sequencing artifact.

The receptor's source is a woman in her twenties or thirties in good health and CMV-seronegative. The sequenced sample was PBMCs. The chain combines TRBV5-6 with TRBJ1-1, with D possibly TRBD1 on 6 matching bases. In nucleotides, the CDR3 is TGTGCCAGCACCCCCAGTGGGGGACAAGAAGCTTTCTTT. It yields the protein CASTPSGGQEAFF. Filled out from reference TRBV5-6 and TRBJ1-1, the complete variable domain reads DAGVTQSPTHLIKTRGQQVTLRCSPKSGHDTVSWYQQALGQGPQFIFQYYEEEERQRGNFPDRFSGHQFPNYSSELNVNALLLGDSALYLCASTPSGGQEAFFGQGTRLTVV.